These T cell receptor beta chains were read from a single sample in a study of control samples from healthy donors and cancer patients. TCRdb keeps only in-frame clones here, not all; method: immunoSEQ multiplex PCR. This sample has 150,000 to 200,000 clones, with 80% to 90% found just once. The sequenced sample consisted of blood. All receptors derive from a woman aged 30 to 39 in good health. The CDR3 runs from the conserved cysteine through the conserved F or W. D genes are given only for firm matches. The size field is filled for only some rows; it gives once, few, many or a size class.

CDR3: CASSQEAVPKIGELFF; DNA: TGCGCCAGCAGCCAAGAGGCGGTTCCGAAGATCGGGGAGCTGTTTTTT; V: TRBV4-1; size: NA; J: TRBJ2-2; D: NA
CDR3: CASSLVPVGLEADTQYF; DNA: TGTGCCAGCAGCTTAGTCCCCGTGGGGTTAGAAGCAGATACGCAGTATTTT; V: TRBV7-9; size: NA; J: TRBJ2-3; D: NA
CDR3: CASSELRASYEQYF; DNA: TGTGCCAGCAGTGAATTAAGAGCATCCTACGAGCAGTACTTC; V: TRBV25-1; size: NA; J: TRBJ2-7; D: NA
CDR3: CASSVRPRGQETQYF; DNA: TGTGCCAGCAGCGTCCGTCCCAGGGGCCAAGAGACCCAGTACTTC; V: TRBV9; size: NA; J: TRBJ2-5; D: NA
CDR3: CASSEGSSGYTGELFF; DNA: TGTGCCAGCAGTGAAGGATCTAGCGGCTACACCGGGGAGCTGTTTTTT; V: TRBV25-1; size: NA; J: TRBJ2-2; D: TRBD2
CDR3: CASSTAGTEALPLHF; DNA: TGTGCCAGCAGTACCGCCGGGACGGAGGCACTACCCCTCCACTTT; V: TRBV6-5; size: once; J: TRBJ1-6; D: NA
CDR3: CASRVQGANYGYTF; DNA: TGTGCCAGCAGGGTACAGGGAGCTAACTATGGCTACACCTTC; V: TRBV28; size: NA; J: TRBJ1-2; D: NA
CDR3: CASSLETVNQPQHF; DNA: TGTGCCAGCAGCTTGGAAACAGTCAATCAGCCCCAGCATTTT; V: TRBV5-8; size: NA; J: TRBJ1-5; D: NA
CDR3: CASSIGQADIQYF; DNA: TGTGCCAGTAGTATCGGTCAGGCGGACATTCAGTACTTC; V: TRBV19; size: NA; J: TRBJ2-4; D: NA
CDR3: CASKDQGTGANVLTF; DNA: TGTGCCAGTAAAGACCAGGGGACTGGGGCCAACGTCCTGACTTTC; V: TRBV19; size: NA; J: TRBJ2-6; D: NA
CDR3: CASGTGWNNSPLHF; DNA: TGTGCCAGCGGGACAGGGTGGAATAATTCACCCCTCCACTTT; V: TRBV5-4; size: few; J: TRBJ1-6; D: TRBD1
CDR3: CASSSTGGAWAGELFF; DNA: TGTGCCAGCTCATCGACAGGGGGAGCTTGGGCCGGGGAGCTGTTTTTT; V: TRBV18; size: NA; J: TRBJ2-2; D: TRBD1
CDR3: CSVGRASPYNEQFF; DNA: TGCAGCGTTGGTAGGGCTAGTCCTTACAATGAGCAGTTCTTC; V: TRBV29-1; size: NA; J: TRBJ2-1; D: NA
CDR3: CASSLLSGDYNEQFF; DNA: TGTGCCAGCAGCCTCCTAAGCGGAGACTACAATGAGCAGTTCTTC; V: TRBV6-5; size: NA; J: TRBJ2-1; D: NA
CDR3: CASRESFGEQFF; DNA: TGTGCCAGCAGGGAGTCGTTCGGGGAGCAGTTCTTC; V: TRBV6-5; size: NA; J: TRBJ2-1; D: NA
CDR3: CASSVQESTDTQYF; DNA: TGCGCCAGCAGCGTTCAGGAAAGCACAGATACGCAGTATTTT; V: TRBV5-1; size: NA; J: TRBJ2-3; D: NA
CDR3: CASSLEGRGLGNTIYF; DNA: TGTGCCAGCAGCTTGGAGGGTCGGGGGCTTGGAAACACCATATATTTT; V: TRBV5-6; size: NA; J: TRBJ1-3; D: NA
CDR3: CASSSSGVETQYF; DNA: TGTGCCAGCAGCTCTAGCGGGGTGGAGACCCAGTACTTC; V: TRBV11-2; size: NA; J: TRBJ2-5; D: TRBD2